This TCR beta chain was retrieved from a study of Ad26.COV2.S vaccination and SARS-CoV-2 variants (dated by TCRdb to the early 2020s). Study-level background: Donors in the vaccine arm were drawn from COV1001, a multicentre, randomized, double-blind, placebo-controlled phase I-IIa trial testing Ad26.COV2.S in healthy adults. Ad26.COV2.S was given intramuscularly at 5x10^10 or 1x10^11 viral particles, as a single shot or as two shots 56 days apart. Sequencing of the TCRbeta repertoire served to evaluate the specificity and breadth of SARS-CoV-2-reactive T cell receptors following Ad26.COV2.S vaccination. The TCR-sequenced set comprised around 32 samples: around 20 Ad26.COV2.S vaccine recipients, 5 placebo recipients and 8 SARS-CoV-2 convalescent individuals. Trial participants were randomized into five groups of five, in which low-dose or high-dose Ad26.COV2.S was given once or twice, or placebo was given on both occasions. Investigators did not know the trial group allocation while performing experiments and assessing outcomes. Overall study results and their limits: The authors noted that total T cell responses may have been underestimated by the TCR breadth and depth analyses. Vaccine and placebo recipients had comparable non-spike TCR breadth, which fits with the vaccine containing only spike. Spike-specific TCR breadth was higher in Ad26.COV2.S recipients than in placebo recipients (P = 0.0014). The study was not powered to compare responses between vaccine doses or regimens. After vaccination, spike-specific CD8+ and CD4+ T cell responses were reported to show substantial breadth.

A few counts support this clone. Its cognate antigen has yet to be identified. No clone much larger than this one lies a single base away; base qualities are absent. The immunoSEQ Assay was the method used to sequence TCRbeta CDR3 regions. After extraction, genomic DNA underwent amplification by bias-controlled multiplex PCR, followed by high-throughput sequencing. Regarding the original processing steps: To quantify the absolute abundance of each unique TCRbeta CDR3 region, sequences were collapsed and filtered. Usable DNA was measured by amplifying reference genes present in all nucleated cells, and TCRbeta template counts were normalized to that usable DNA to estimate T cell fraction. Repertoire TCRs were annotated as SARS-CoV-2-specific when V gene, CDR3 amino acid sequence and J gene were exactly matched to a known reactive TCR set. The reference SARS-CoV-2 TCR set was obtained from MIRA and was filtered for enrichment in COVID-19-positive ImmuneCODE repertoires, whereby public or cross-reactive TCRs were removed. Using the MIRA antigens, annotated TCRs were further analysed by specific ORF or by position within an ORF. Breadth was defined as the number of annotated unique rearrangements divided by the total number of unique productive rearrangements, and depth was defined as the summed frequency of the annotated unique rearrangements. Group comparisons of TCR breadth used two-sided Wilcoxon rank-sum tests. TCRdb's version of the immuneACCESS table is confined to in-frame rearrangements and falls short of the full clone set. An unresolved V gene accounts for under half of the shortfall where checked; the remainder is of unknown origin. That table gives V, J and clone size, and the DNA gave D and trimming. The sample table lists roughly 410,000 clones, around 82% of them with a count of one. In total, the top ten clones hold 7% to 9.5% of the sample.

The treatment or condition label on this specimen signifies: some 19 received Ad26.COV2.S at low or high dose, single or two shots; 5 received placebo; per-sample allocation not given. Repertoires of vaccine and placebo recipients were sequenced from samples collected on day 63 after the first injection. Between 29 July and 7 August 2020, Cohort 1b enrolled 25 adults aged 18-55 years at one site in Boston, USA. Ad26.COV2.S consisted of a replication-incompetent adenovirus type 26 vector by which a prefusion-stabilized SARS-CoV-2 spike protein from the original Wuhan strain was expressed. The CDR3 runs 14 residues from the cysteine to the phenylalanine. The only DNA kept is the CDR3, 42 bases in frame from the first base. The germline V gene encodes CDR1 LGHDT and CDR2 YNNKEL (reference sequence). Trimmed from V: 4 bases; trimmed from J: 5 bases; junction bases lacking a gene match: 2.

Sample: peripheral blood, taken in a trial of Ad26.COV2.S vaccine versus placebo. The sequence links TRBV3-1 (or the pseudogene TRBV3-2) to TRBJ2-1, and TRBD1 aligns with 10 junction nucleotides. The clonotype was recovered from a person aged 18 to 65 who received the Ad26.COV2.S COVID-19 vaccine or a placebo. CDR3 region: CASSRQGAHNEQFF. The DNA sequence is as follows: TGTGCCAGCAGCCGACAGGGGGCGCACAATGAGCAGTTCTTC.